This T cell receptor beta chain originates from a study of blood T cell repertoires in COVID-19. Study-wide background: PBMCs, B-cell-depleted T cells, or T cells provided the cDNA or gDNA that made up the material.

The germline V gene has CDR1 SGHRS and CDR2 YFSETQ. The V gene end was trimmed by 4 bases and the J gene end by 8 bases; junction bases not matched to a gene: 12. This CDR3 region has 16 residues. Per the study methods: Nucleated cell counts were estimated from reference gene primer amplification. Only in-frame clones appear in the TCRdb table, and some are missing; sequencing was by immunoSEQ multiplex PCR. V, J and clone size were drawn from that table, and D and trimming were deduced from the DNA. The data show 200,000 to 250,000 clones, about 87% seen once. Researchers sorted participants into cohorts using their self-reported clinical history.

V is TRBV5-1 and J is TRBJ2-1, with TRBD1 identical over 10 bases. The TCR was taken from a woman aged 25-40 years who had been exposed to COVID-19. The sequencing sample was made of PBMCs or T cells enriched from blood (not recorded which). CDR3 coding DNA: TGCGCCAGCAGCGTACCGACAGGGGGCAACGTAGATGAGCAGTTCTTC. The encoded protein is CASSVPTGGNVDEQFF. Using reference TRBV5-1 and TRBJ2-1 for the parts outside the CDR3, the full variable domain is KAGVTQTPRYLIKTRGQQVTLSCSPISGHRSVSWYQQTPGQGLQFLFEYFSETQRNKGNFPGRFSGRQFSNSRSEMNVSTLELGDSALYLCASSVPTGGNVDEQFFGPGTRLTVL.